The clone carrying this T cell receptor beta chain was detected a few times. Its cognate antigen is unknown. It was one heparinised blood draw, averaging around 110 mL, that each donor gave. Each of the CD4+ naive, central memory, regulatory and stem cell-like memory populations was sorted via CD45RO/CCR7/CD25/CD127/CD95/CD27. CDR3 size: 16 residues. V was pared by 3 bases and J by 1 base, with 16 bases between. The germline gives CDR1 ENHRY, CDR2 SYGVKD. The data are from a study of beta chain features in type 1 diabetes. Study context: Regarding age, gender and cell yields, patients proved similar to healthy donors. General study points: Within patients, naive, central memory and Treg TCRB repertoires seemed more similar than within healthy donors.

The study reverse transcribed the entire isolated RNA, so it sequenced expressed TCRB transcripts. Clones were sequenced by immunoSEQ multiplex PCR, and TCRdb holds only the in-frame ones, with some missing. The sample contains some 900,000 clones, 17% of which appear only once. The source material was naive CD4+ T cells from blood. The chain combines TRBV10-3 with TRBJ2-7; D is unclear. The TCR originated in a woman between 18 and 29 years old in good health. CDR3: CAISDESKGLSYEQYF. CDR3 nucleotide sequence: TGTGCCATCAGTGACGAGAGTAAAGGGCTATCCTACGAGCAGTACTTC.